Reported below is one TCR beta chain. This specimen belongs to a study of CD8+CD57+ T cells in acquired aplastic anemia. The overall study: Sorted CD4+ plus CD8+ cells gave DNA averaging roughly 3 ug.

It was patients with CD8+CD57+ cell expansion by flow cytometry who were chosen for sequencing. According to the study, genomic DNA was the template for TCR beta VDJ and CDR3 profiling. TCRdb re-derived calls from the reads in MiXCR, one entry per CDR3 protein. The sample contains some 150,000 distinct CDR3 sequences, about 70% of which appear only once. The TCR originated in a human donor with aplastic anemia. Sequenced: sorted CD4+, CD8+, or CD8+CD57+ T cells (not recorded which) from PBMCs.

The CDR3 reads CASGAADSNEQFF. The CDR3 region has the DNA TGTGCCAGCGGCGCCGCGGACAGCAATGAGCAGTTCTTC. This sequence joins TRBV10-3 and TRBJ2-1, with D perhaps matching TRBD1 (6 bases). The CDR3 is 13 residues long. Trimming stripped 10 bases from V and 6 bases from J, with 16 bases between. Germline V gene lookup returns CDR1 ENHRY and CDR2 SYGVKD.